This T cell receptor beta chain was observed in a study of blood T cell repertoires in COVID-19. TCRdb's copy holds only in-frame clones and misses some; the assay was immunoSEQ multiplex PCR. The repertoire includes roughly 190,000 clones, 88% of them detected once, and approximately 4% sits in the top ten. The length of the CDR3 is 14 residues. V lost 5 bases, J lost 6 bases, and 14 bases lay in between. The germline V gene encodes CDR1 MNHEY and CDR2 SVGEGT. This sequence joins TRBV6-2 or TRBV6-3 and TRBJ1-5; D might be TRBD1 (6 bases). The receptor comes from a human donor in a cohort sampled during active COVID-19. Sequencing was carried out using peripheral blood. CDR3 DNA: TGTGCCAGCAGTAGTACAGGGTTCCCTCAGCCCCAGCATTTT. This encodes CASSSTGFPQPQHF.